A single sample is the source of the 21 T cell receptor beta chains below, sequenced in a study of beta chain features in type 1 diabetes. Every bit of the isolated RNA underwent reverse transcription, so sequencing read expressed TCRB transcripts. Produced via immunoSEQ multiplex PCR; TCRdb's table is partial and in-frame only. This table holds about 360,000 clones, around 12% found once. The specimen was naive CD4+ T cells from blood. These receptors were collected from a man younger than 35 in good health.

The chain carries TRBV7-2 and TRBJ2-1; 9 bases fit TRBD2. CDR3 length equals 14 residues. The germline V gene has CDR1 SGHTA and CDR2 FQGNSA. Trimming cost V 5 bases and J 10 bases; bases outside gene matches: 9. CDR3 sequence (DNA): TGTGCCAGCAGCACCGGGCGGGGGGGCCAGGAGCAGTTCTTC. This codes for CASSTGRGGQEQFF.

This clone was detected only a few times. The chain joins TRBV7-9 to TRBJ2-7, with 10 bases lining up with TRBD2. Germline V CDR1 and CDR2: SEHNR, FQNEAQ (reference sequence). The V gene end was trimmed by 5 bases and the J gene end by 2 bases; junction bases not matched to a gene: 6. The CDR3 loop spans 15 amino acids. The CDR3 DNA reads TGTGCCAGCAGCACCGGACTAGCGGTTACCTACGAGCAGTACTTC. Translating gives CASSTGLAVTYEQYF.

CDR3 region: CASSPDSYNEQFF. The CDR3 DNA sequence: TGTGCCAGCAGCCCGGACAGTTACAATGAGCAGTTCTTC. The chain links TRBV7-3 to TRBJ2-1; D might be TRBD1 (6 bases). CDR3 length: 13 residues. CDR1 and CDR2 from the germline V gene are SGHTA and FQGTGA. The V end was cut by 5 bases, the J end by 4 bases, with 9 bases between.

CDR3 residues: CASSQETGLAGGGLRSYEQYF. CDR3 nucleotides: TGCGCCAGCAGCCAAGAAACGGGACTAGCGGGAGGGGGGCTTCGGAGCTACGAGCAGTACTTC. This chain connects TRBV4-3 to TRBJ2-7; 16 nucleotides align to TRBD2. CDR1 and CDR2 (germline): LGHNA, YSLEER. CDR3 length: 21 residues. The V and J ends lost 0 bases and 3 bases, in that order; junction bases with no gene match: 14.

The V gene is TRBV4-1, the J gene TRBJ2-7; D possibly corresponds to TRBD1 (7 bases). The CDR3 loop spans 15 amino acids. Germline loops: CDR1 MGHRA, CDR2 YSYEKL. V was trimmed by 3 bases and J by 0 bases, leaving 12 bases between them. This CDR3 is CASSHSGGSSYEQYF. The CDR3 DNA reads TGCGCCAGCAGCCATTCAGGGGGGAGCTCCTACGAGCAGTACTTC.

This clone was picked up a small number of times. The chain combines TRBV7-8 with TRBJ2-1; a possible D gene is TRBD2 (7 bases). Trimming pared 5 bases from V and 3 bases from J, leaving 26 bases between. The length of the CDR3 is 19 residues. Germline V gene lookup returns CDR1 SGHVS and CDR2 FQNEAQ. The CDR3 region has the DNA TGTGCCAGCAGCCGCGGAGGGGGGGGGCAACGGCACAGCTACAATGAGCAGTTCTTC. This codes for CASSRGGGGQRHSYNEQFF.

This clone showed up just a few times. This sequence joins TRBV5-1 and TRBJ2-5, with D tentatively TRBD1 (6 bases). The better agreement between TRBJ2-7 and the DNA end casts doubt on the J call. The CDR3 has 14 residues. Germline values: CDR1 SGHRS, CDR2 YFSETQ. The CDR3 spells CASSGNRASYEQYF. The CDR3 DNA sequence: TGCGCCAGCAGCGGTAACAGGGCCTCCTACGAGCAGTACTTC.

Remarks on this clone: The same CDR3 also results from other DNA sequences found in this sample. The chain recombines TRBV29-1 with TRBJ1-1; TRBD1 is a possible D gene (6 bases). Germline V gene data show CDR1 as SQVTM and CDR2 as ANQGSEA. This CDR3 is built from 13 residues. With 3 bases removed from V and 0 bases from J, the gap between germline ends came to 8 bases. CDR3 protein: CSVDRGLNTEAFF. CDR3 in DNA: TGCAGCGTTGACAGGGGTTTGAACACTGAAGCTTTCTTT. The complete variable domain, with remaining parts taken from reference TRBV29-1 and TRBJ1-1, reads SAVISQKPSRDICQRGTSLTIQCQVDSQVTMMFWYRQQPGQSLTLIATANQGSEATYESGFVIDKFPISRPNLTFSTLTVSNMSPEDSSIYLCSVDRGLNTEAFFGQGTRLTVV.

Only a few counts were recorded for this clone. The V gene is TRBV10-3, the J gene TRBJ2-5, with a possible D match to TRBD2 (7 bases). The V end lost 3 bases, the J end lost 1 base, and 12 bases lay between the germline ends. CDR1 is ENHRY and CDR2 is SYGVKD in the germline V gene. This CDR3 region has 15 residues. CDR3 residues: CAISDARGAQETQYF. CDR3 in DNA: TGTGCCATCAGTGACGCACGGGGGGCCCAAGAGACCCAGTACTTC.

This chain uses TRBV6-5 with TRBJ1-1, with D tentatively TRBD1 (5 bases). V gave up 9 bases and J gave up 5 bases, with 16 bases separating them. Per germline, CDR1 MNHEY and CDR2 SVGAGI. The CDR3 totals 13 residues. CDR3 coding DNA: TGTGCCAGTAGGCAGGGATTGGGAACTGAAGCTTTCTTT. It encodes CASRQGLGTEAFF.

J is TRBJ2-7 and V is TRBV28, with 8 positions matching TRBD2. Germline CDR1 and CDR2: MDHEN and SYDVKM. V dropped 3 bases and J dropped 9; count of bases not matched to a gene: 4. CDR3 size: 12 residues. The CDR3 DNA is TGTGCCAGCAGTTTCGGGGGGGCCGCGCAGTACTTC. Its translation is CASSFGGAAQYF.

This clone came up a few times. This rearrangement joins TRBV2 to TRBJ1-2; 11 bases fit TRBD1. The germline CDR1 and CDR2 sequences are SNHLY and FYNNEI. The CDR3 length is 16 residues. The junction had 3 bases not matched to a gene; V was cut back by 1 base and J by 2 bases. The CDR3 loop is CASSEVGTGGNYGYTF. The DNA for the CDR3 is TGTGCCAGCAGTGAAGTGGGGACAGGGGGAAACTATGGCTACACCTTC. The full variable domain, with the rest looked up from reference TRBV2 and TRBJ1-2, is EPEVTQTPSHQVTQMGQEVILRCVPISNHLYFYWYRQILGQKVEFLVSFYNNEISEKSEIFDDQFSVERPDGSNFTLKIRSTKLEDSAMYFCASSEVGTGGNYGYTFGSGTRLTVV.

The chain joins TRBV4-3 to TRBJ1-5; D is possibly TRBD1 (6 bases). Germline CDR1 reads LGHNA; CDR2 reads YSLEER. V gave up 2 bases and J gave up 3 bases, with 14 bases separating them. The CDR3 contains 16 residues. CDR3 nucleotide sequence: TGCGCCAGCAGCCAATACTTCACAGGGCCCAATCAGCCCCAGCATTTT. Its protein is CASSQYFTGPNQPQHF.

This clone was seen more than once but under ten times. The V gene is TRBV4-1, the J gene TRBJ1-2, with D possibly TRBD1 on 5 matching bases. The CDR3 extends over 17 amino acids. Trimming left V 2 bases short and J 1 base short, with 17 bases between. The germline V gene encodes CDR1 MGHRA and CDR2 YSYEKL. This chain's CDR3 is CASSQRRDVRYNYGYTF. The CDR3 nucleotides are TGCGCCAGCAGCCAAAGGAGGGACGTGCGTTATAACTATGGCTACACCTTC.

The gene calls are TRBV7-9 and TRBJ2-5, with D perhaps matching TRBD2 (6 bases). The CDR3 runs to 17 residues. Germline lookup yields CDR1 SEHNR and CDR2 FQNEAQ (reference sequence). V lost 4 bases and J lost 2, with 20 bases in between. The CDR3 loop reads CASSSQLAQSGQETQYF. In nucleotides, the CDR3 is TGTGCCAGCAGCTCCCAACTAGCTCAATCCGGACAAGAGACCCAGTACTTC. The full variable domain, in which reference TRBV7-9 and TRBJ2-5 provide the parts outside the CDR3, is DTGVSQNPRHKITKRGQNVTFRCDPISEHNRLYWYRQTLGQGPEFLTYFQNEAQLEKSRLLSDRFSAERPKGSFSTLEIQRTEQGDSAMYLCASSSQLAQSGQETQYFGPGTRLLVL.

The chain has TRBV18 and TRBJ2-2, with D possibly being TRBD1 (6 bases). The V end was cut by 0 bases, the J end by 4 bases, with 12 bases between. This CDR3 has 16 residues. Germline CDR1 KGHSH, CDR2 LQKENI. CDR3 DNA: TGTGCCAGCTCACCACCAGACAGGACCGCCACCGGGGAGCTGTTTTTT. This translates into CASSPPDRTATGELFF. Based on the CDR3 plus reference TRBV18 and TRBJ2-2, the full variable domain is NAGVMQNPRHLVRRRGQEARLRCSPMKGHSHVYWYRQLPEEGLKFMVYLQKENIIDESGMPKERFSAEFPKEGPSILRIQQVVRGDSAAYFCASSPPDRTATGELFFGEGSRLTVL.

The chain has TRBV4-1 and TRBJ2-7, with TRBD1 identical over 9 bases. The CDR3 sequence is 15 residues long. J lost 3 bases, V lost 1 base, and 4 bases had no gene match. Germline values: CDR1 MGHRA, CDR2 YSYEKL. CDR3 in amino acids: CASSQVGTGNYEQYF. CDR3 sequence (DNA): TGCGCCAGCAGCCAAGTGGGGACAGGGAACTACGAGCAGTACTTC.

This rearrangement joins TRBV5-4 to TRBJ2-7; TRBD2 matches 10 bases. Germline V lookup: CDR1 SGHNT, CDR2 YYREEE (reference sequence). This CDR3 has 16 residues. Trimming took 3 bases from V and 1 from J; bases not matched to a gene: 7. As DNA, the CDR3 is TGTGCCAGCAGCTCCAGTAGGACTAGCGGTTCCTACGAGCAGTACTTC. Amino acid sequence: CASSSSRTSGSYEQYF.

The chain employs TRBV25-1 and TRBJ2-3; the match to TRBD1 covers 7 bases. This CDR3 comprises 15 residues. With 7 bases clipped from V and 2 bases from J, the junction kept 9 bases outside the gene matches. Germline assignment: CDR1 MGHDK and CDR2 SYGVNS. CDR3 protein: CASTNEGAATDTQYF. DNA of the CDR3: TGTGCCAGCACCAATGAGGGGGCAGCCACAGATACGCAGTATTTT.

This clone was seen more than once but under ten times. This chain uses TRBV11-2 with TRBJ2-5, with a weak D call TRBD2 (6 bases). Trimming stripped 4 bases from V and 4 bases from J, with 13 bases between. CDR3 length equals 14 residues. In germline, CDR1 is SGHAT, CDR2 FQNNGV. The CDR3 coding sequence is TGTGCCAGCAGCTACTTTGGGGGGACAGAGACCCAGTACTTC. Its translation: CASSYFGGTETQYF.

V gene TRBV7-6 combines with J gene TRBJ2-7; 7 nucleotides agree with TRBD2. V was pared by 4 bases and J by 0 bases, with 6 bases of the junction left unmatched. This CDR3 has 15 residues. Germline V gene data show CDR1 as SGHVS and CDR2 as FNYEAQ. CDR3 nucleotides: TGTGCCAGCAGCTCTTTAGCGGGCAACTCCTACGAGCAGTACTTC. Translated: CASSSLAGNSYEQYF.